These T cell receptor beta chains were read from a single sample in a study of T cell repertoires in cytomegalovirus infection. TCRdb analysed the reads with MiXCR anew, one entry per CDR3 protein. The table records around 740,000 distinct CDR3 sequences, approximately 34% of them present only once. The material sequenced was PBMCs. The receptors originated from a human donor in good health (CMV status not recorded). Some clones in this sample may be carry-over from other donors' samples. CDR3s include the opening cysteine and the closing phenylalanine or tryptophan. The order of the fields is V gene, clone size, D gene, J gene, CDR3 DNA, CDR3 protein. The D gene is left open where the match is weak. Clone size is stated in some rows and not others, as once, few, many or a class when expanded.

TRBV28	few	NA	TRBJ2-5	TGTGCCAGCAGCCCAGTAAGGAGGGAAAAAGAGACCCAGTACTTC	CASSPVRREKETQYF
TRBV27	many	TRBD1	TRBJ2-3	TGTGCCAGCAGCCCCGCAGGGGGTACGCAGTATTTT	CASSPAGGTQYF
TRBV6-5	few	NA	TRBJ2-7	TGTGCCAGCAGTTACTCTAGGTCCGCCTACGAGCAGTACTTC	CASSYSRSAYEQYF
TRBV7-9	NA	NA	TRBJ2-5	TGTGCCAGCGCGAGGTTCTCCTCAGAAGAGACCCAGTACTTC	CASARFSSEETQYF
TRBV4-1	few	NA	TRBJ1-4	TGCGCCAGCAGCCATTCCCCGAGACTCAATAATGAAAAACTGTTTTTT	CASSHSPRLNNEKLFF
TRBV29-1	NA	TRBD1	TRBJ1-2	TGCAGCTCCCTATCGGGGACAGGTGGCTACACCTTC	CSSLSGTGGYTF
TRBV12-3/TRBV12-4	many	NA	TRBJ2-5	TGTGCCAGCAGCATGACTACCGTTCTCCAGGAGACCCAGTACTTC	CASSMTTVLQETQYF
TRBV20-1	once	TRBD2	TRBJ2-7	TGCAGTGCTAGAACTCCTCAGCGGGAGGGCCGTTACGAGCAGTACTTC	CSARTPQREGRYEQYF
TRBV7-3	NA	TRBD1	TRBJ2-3	TGTGCCAGCAGCCGATGGGGACAGGCGGCAGATACGCAGTATTTT	CASSRWGQAADTQYF
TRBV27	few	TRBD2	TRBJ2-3	TGTGCCAGCGGGCCATATAGCGGGATTAACACAGATACGCAGTATTTT	CASGPYSGINTDTQYF
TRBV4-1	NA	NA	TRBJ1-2	TGCGCCAGCAGCCAAGATTTCGGGCAGGGAGGTGGCTACACCTTC	CASSQDFGQGGGYTF
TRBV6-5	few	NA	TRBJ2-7	TGTGCCAGCAGTTACTCTGGAGCCGGTCCCTACGAGCAGTACTTC	CASSYSGAGPYEQYF
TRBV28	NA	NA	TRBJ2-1	TGTGCCAGCAGTTTAGGTCGGGGGTTGAACAATGAGCAGTTCTTC	CASSLGRGLNNEQFF
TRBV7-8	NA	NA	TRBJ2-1	TGTGCCAGCAGCTTATACGTGAACAGGGCCCAGCCCCAGTTCTTC	CASSLYVNRAQPQFF
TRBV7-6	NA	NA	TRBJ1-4	TGTGCCAGCAGCTCCCGGGTCCCGGGGGTAGTTAATGAAAAACTGTTTTTT	CASSSRVPGVVNEKLFF
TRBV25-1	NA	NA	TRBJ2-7	TGTGCCAGCAGGGAACAGGGTCGGGCGCAGTACTTC	CASREQGRAQYF
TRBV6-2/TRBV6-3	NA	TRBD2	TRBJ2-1	TGTGCCAGCAACTTAAGCGGGGGCGCCTCCCATGAGCAGTTCTTC	CASNLSGGASHEQFF
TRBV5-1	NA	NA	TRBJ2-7	TGCGCCAGCAGCTCGGGAAATGCGGCGGAGCAGTACTTC	CASSSGNAAEQYF
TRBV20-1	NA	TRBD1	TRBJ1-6	TGCAGTGCGCTGGGACAGCACAGCTCCTATAATTCACCCCTCCACTTT	CSALGQHSSYNSPLHF
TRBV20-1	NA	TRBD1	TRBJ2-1	TGCAGTGCTAGTGGCGGACAGGGGGGAGGTGAGCAGTTCTTC	CSASGGQGGGEQFF
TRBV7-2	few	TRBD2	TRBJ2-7	TGTGCCAGCAGCCCTTGGCTAGCGGGGGGGAATGATCACGAGCAGTACTTC	CASSPWLAGGNDHEQYF
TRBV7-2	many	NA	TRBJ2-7	TGTGCCAGCAGCTCTCACCCGGGACCGCACTACGAGCAGTACTTC	CASSSHPGPHYEQYF
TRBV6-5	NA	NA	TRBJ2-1	TGTGCCAGCCTTCCGTCCCCGGGAATAGTAAATGATCAGTTCTTC	CASLPSPGIVNDQFF
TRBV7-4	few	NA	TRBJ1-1	TGTGCCAGCAGCTTAGTACAGGGCCCCACTGAAGCTTTCTTT	CASSLVQGPTEAFF
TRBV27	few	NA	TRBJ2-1	TGTGCCAGCGGACCTCCCTGGAATGAGCAGTTCTTC	CASGPPWNEQFF
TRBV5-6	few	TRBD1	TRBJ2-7	TGTGCCAGCAGCTGGCGCGGACAGGATTCCTACGAGCAGTACTTC	CASSWRGQDSYEQYF
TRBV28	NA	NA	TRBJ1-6	TGTGCCAGCAGTTTACTAGACGGAGGCAATTCACCCCTCCACTTT	CASSLLDGGNSPLHF
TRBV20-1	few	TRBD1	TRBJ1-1	TGCAGTGCTCCAACCGACAGGGGCACTGAAGCTTTCTTT	CSAPTDRGTEAFF
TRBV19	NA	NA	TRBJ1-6	TGTGCCAGTAGTATGCAGGAGAACTATAATTCACCCCTCCACTTT	CASSMQENYNSPLHF
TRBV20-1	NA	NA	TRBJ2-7	TGCAGTGCTAGAGATCCACGGGTTTCCCCTTACGAGCAGTACTTC	CSARDPRVSPYEQYF
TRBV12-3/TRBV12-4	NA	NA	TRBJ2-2	TGTGCCAGCGGGTCAACAGGGCCGCGTTGGACCGCGGAGCTGTTTTTT	CASGSTGPRWTAELFF
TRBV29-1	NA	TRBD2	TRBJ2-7	TGCAGCGTTCAGGAGGGAGGGCCCTACGAGCAGTACTTC	CSVQEGGPYEQYF
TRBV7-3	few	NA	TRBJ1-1	TGTGCCAGCAGCCCGGAGCAGGGGTTGGAAGCTTTCTTT	CASSPEQGLEAFF
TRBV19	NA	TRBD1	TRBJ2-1	TGTGCCAGTAGTCCAATCACCCGACAGGGGGCCGGCAATGAGCAGTTCTTC	CASSPITRQGAGNEQFF
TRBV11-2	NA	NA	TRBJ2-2	TGTGCCAGCAGCTTCGACAGGAGAAGGACCGGGGAGCTGTTTTTT	CASSFDRRRTGELFF
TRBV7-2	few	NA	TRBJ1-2	TGTGCCAGCAGCTTTCTCAAAGGCTACACCTTC	CASSFLKGYTF
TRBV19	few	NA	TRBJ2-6	TGTGCCAGTAGTAGGGGGGACTCTGGGGCCAACGTCCTGACTTTC	CASSRGDSGANVLTF
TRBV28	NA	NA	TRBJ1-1	TGTGCCAGCAGTTTAGGCCCAGGGGAGAAAGCTTTCTTT	CASSLGPGEKAFF
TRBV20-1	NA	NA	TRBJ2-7	TGCAGTGCCGGGCGCTTTGGGGACGAGCAGTACTTC	CSAGRFGDEQYF
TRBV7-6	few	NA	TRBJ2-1	TGTGCCAGCAGCGGCCCGGGAGACCGCTACAATGAGCAGTTCTTC	CASSGPGDRYNEQFF
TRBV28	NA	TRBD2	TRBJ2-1	TGTGCCAGCATCATTAGCGGGAGGGCCCCCGATGAGCAGTTCTTC	CASIISGRAPDEQFF
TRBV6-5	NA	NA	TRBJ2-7	TGTGCCAGCAGTTCGACAGGGAGGGAGCAGTACTTC	CASSSTGREQYF